This paragraph reports one T cell receptor beta chain. The length of the CDR3 is 14 residues. V lost 3 bases and J lost 4, with 13 bases in between. The germline V gene encodes CDR1 SGDLS and CDR2 YYNGEE. Sequenced by immunoSEQ multiplex PCR; TCRdb stores in-frame clones only, minus some. The table shows about 130,000 clones, with 70% to 90% occurring only once. This sample was included in a study of control samples from healthy donors and cancer patients. The sequencing input was blood. This chain uses TRBV9 with TRBJ1-1, with D unresolved. The sequence came from a man between 45 and 60 years old in good health. The CDR3 nucleotides are TGTGCCAGCAGCGACAAATCTTGGAGCACTGAAGCTTTCTTT. It specifies CASSDKSWSTEAFF.